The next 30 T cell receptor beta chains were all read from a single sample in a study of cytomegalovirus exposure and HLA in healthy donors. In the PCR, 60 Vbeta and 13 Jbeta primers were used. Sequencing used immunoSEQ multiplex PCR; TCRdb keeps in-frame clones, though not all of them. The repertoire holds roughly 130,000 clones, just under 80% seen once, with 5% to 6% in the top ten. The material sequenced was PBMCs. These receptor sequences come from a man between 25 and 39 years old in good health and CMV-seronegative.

This CDR3 is CASSATRDRVYF. The CDR3 DNA reads as TGTGCCAGCAGCGCCACCAGGGACAGGGTTTACTTC. The V gene is TRBV7-9, the J gene TRBJ2-5, with TRBD1 matching 9 bases. V lost 5 bases and J lost 14; bases outside the gene matches: 9. CDR3 length equals 12 residues. Germline values: CDR1 SEHNR, CDR2 FQNEAQ (reference sequence). Based on the CDR3 plus reference TRBV7-9 and TRBJ2-5, the full variable domain is DTGVSQNPRHKITKRGQNVTFRCDPISEHNRLYWYRQTLGQGPEFLTYFQNEAQLEKSRLLSDRFSAERPKGSFSTLEIQRTEQGDSAMYLCASSATRDRVYFGPGTRLLVL.

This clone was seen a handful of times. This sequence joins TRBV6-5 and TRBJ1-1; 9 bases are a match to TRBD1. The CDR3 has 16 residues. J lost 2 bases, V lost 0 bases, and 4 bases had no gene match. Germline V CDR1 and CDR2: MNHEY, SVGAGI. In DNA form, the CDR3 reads TGTGCCAGCAGTTACTCGACAGGGGGTTTTAACACTGAAGCTTTCTTT. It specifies CASSYSTGGFNTEAFF.

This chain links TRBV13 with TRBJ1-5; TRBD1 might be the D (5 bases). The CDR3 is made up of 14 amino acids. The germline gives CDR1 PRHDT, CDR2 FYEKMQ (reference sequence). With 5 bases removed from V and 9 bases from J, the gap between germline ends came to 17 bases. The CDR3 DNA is TGTGCCAGCAGCGTGGGACCGGCCGGGGGGCCCCAGCATTTT. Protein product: CASSVGPAGGPQHF.

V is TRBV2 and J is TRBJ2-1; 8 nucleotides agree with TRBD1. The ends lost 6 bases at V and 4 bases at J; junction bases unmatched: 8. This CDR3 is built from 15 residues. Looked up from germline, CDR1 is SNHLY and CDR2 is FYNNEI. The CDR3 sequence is CASREDRESYNEQFF. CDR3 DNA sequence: TGTGCCAGCAGGGAGGACAGGGAGTCGTACAATGAGCAGTTCTTC. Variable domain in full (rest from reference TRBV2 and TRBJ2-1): EPEVTQTPSHQVTQMGQEVILRCVPISNHLYFYWYRQILGQKVEFLVSFYNNEISEKSEIFDDQFSVERPDGSNFTLKIRSTKLEDSAMYFCASREDRESYNEQFFGPGTRLTVL.

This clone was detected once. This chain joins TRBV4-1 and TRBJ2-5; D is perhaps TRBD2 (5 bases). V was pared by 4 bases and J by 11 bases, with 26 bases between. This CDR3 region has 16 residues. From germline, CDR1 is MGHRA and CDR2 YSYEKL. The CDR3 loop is CASSLDLPREYYAQYF. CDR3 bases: TGCGCCAGCAGCCTAGACCTTCCCCGGGAATACTACGCGCAGTACTTC.

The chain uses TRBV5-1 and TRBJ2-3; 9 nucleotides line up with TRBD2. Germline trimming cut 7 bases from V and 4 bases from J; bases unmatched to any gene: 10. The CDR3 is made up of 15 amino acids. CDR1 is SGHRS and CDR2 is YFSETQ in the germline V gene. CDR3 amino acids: CASQRAGGGADTQYF. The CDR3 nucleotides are TGCGCCAGCCAGCGAGCGGGGGGCGGCGCAGATACGCAGTATTTT.

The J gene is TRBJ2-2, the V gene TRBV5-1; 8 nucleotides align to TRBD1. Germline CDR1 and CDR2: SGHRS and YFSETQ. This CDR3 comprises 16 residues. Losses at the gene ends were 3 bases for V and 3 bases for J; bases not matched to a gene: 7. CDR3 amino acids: CASSWDTGGYTGELFF. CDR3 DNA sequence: TGCGCCAGCAGCTGGGACACAGGGGGTTACACCGGGGAGCTGTTTTTT.

The CDR3 loop is CASSPGTGALIYEQYF. DNA of the CDR3: TGCGCCAGCAGCCCGGGGACAGGAGCCCTGATCTACGAGCAGTACTTC. This rearrangement joins TRBV4-1 to TRBJ2-7; TRBD1 matches 8 bases. V shed 4 bases and J 3 bases; nucleotides not matched to a gene: 11. The CDR3 length is 16 residues. CDR1 MGHRA and CDR2 YSYEKL come from the germline V gene.

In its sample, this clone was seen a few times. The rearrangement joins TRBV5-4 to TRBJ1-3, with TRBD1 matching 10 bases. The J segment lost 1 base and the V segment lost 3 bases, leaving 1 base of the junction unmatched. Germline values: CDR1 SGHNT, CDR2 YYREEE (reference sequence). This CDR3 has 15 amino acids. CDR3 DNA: TGTGCCAGCAGCTCGGGACAGGGGTCTGGAAACACCATATATTTT. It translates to CASSSGQGSGNTIYF. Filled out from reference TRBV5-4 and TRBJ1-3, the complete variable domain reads ETGVTQSPTHLIKTRGQQVTLRCSSQSGHNTVSWYQQALGQGPQFIFQYYREEENGRGNFPPRFSGLQFPNYSSELNVNALELDDSALYLCASSSGQGSGNTIYFGEGSWLTVV.

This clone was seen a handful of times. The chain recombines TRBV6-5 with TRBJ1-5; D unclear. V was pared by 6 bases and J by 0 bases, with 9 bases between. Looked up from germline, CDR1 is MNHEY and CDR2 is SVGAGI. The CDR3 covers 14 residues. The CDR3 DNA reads TGTGCCAGCAGGAAGGACTATAGCAATCAGCCCCAGCATTTT. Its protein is CASRKDYSNQPQHF.

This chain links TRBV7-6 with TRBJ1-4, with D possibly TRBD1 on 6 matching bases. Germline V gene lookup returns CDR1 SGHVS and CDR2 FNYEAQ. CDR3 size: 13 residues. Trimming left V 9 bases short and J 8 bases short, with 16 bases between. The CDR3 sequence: CASTRGTGEKLFF. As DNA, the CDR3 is TGTGCCAGTACCAGGGGAACTGGGGAAAAACTGTTTTTT.

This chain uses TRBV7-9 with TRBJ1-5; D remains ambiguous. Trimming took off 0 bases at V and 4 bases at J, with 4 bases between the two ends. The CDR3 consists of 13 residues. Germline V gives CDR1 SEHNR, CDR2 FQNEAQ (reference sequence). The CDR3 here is CASSLAENQPQHF. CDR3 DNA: TGTGCCAGCAGCTTAGCGGAGAATCAGCCCCAGCATTTT.

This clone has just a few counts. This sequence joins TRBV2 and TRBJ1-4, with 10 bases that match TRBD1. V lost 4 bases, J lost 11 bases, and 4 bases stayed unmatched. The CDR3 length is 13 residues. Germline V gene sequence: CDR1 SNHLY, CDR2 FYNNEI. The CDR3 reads CASSARDRGKLFF. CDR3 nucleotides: TGTGCCAGCAGTGCCCGGGACAGGGGTAAACTGTTTTTT.

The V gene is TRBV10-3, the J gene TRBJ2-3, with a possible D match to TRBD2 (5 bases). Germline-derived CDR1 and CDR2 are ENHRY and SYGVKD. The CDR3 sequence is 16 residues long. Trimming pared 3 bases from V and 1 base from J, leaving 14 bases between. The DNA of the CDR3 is TGTGCCATCAGTGACCCGAACTTTAGCGGCACAGATACGCAGTATTTT. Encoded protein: CAISDPNFSGTDTQYF.

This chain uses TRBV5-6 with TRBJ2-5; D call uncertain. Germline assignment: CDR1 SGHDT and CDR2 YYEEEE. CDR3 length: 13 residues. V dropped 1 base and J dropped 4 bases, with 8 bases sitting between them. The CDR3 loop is CASSLFQSETQYF. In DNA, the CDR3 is TGTGCCAGCAGCTTGTTCCAGTCAGAGACCCAGTACTTC.

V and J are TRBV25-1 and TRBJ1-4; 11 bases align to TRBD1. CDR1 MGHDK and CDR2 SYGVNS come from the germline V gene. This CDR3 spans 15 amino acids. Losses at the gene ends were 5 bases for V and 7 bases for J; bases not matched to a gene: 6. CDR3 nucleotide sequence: TGTGCCAGCAGTCCCCGGACAGGGGGCTTTGAAAAACTGTTTTTT. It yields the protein CASSPRTGGFEKLFF. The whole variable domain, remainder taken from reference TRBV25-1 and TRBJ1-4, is EADIYQTPRYLVIGTGKKITLECSQTMGHDKMYWYQQDPGMELHLIHYSYGVNSTEKGDLSSESTVSRIRTEHFPLTLESARPSHTSQYLCASSPRTGGFEKLFFGSGTQLSVL.

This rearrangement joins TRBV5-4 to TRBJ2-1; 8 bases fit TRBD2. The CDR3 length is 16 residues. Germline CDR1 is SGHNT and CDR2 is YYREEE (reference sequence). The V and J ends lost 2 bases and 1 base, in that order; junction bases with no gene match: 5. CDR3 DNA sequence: TGTGCCAGCAGCTTTACAGCGGGGGCATCCTACAATGAGCAGTTCTTC. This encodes CASSFTAGASYNEQFF.

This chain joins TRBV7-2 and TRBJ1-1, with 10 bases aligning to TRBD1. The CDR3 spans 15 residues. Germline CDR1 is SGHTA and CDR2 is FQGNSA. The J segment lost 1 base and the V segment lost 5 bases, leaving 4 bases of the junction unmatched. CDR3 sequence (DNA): TGTGCCAGCAGCCTGACAGGGGGCGCGAACACTGAAGCTTTCTTT. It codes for CASSLTGGANTEAFF.

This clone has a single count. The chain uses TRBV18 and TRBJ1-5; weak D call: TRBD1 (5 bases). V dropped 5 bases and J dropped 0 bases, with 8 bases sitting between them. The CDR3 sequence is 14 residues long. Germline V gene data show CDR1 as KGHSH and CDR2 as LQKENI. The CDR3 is CASSGGYSNQPQHF. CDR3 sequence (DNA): TGTGCCAGCTCAGGGGGGTATAGCAATCAGCCCCAGCATTTT.

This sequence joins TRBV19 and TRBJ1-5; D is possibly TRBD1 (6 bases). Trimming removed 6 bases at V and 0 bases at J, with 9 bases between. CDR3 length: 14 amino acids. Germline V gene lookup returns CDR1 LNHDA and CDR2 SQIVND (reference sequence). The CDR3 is CASRQGDSNQPQHF. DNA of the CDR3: TGTGCCAGTAGACAGGGCGATAGCAATCAGCCCCAGCATTTT.

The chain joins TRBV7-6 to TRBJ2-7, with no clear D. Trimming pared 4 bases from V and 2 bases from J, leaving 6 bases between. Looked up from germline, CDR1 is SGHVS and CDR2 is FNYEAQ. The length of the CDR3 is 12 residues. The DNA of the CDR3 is TGTGCCAGCAGCTCCCGTACCTACGAGCAGTACTTC. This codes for CASSSRTYEQYF.

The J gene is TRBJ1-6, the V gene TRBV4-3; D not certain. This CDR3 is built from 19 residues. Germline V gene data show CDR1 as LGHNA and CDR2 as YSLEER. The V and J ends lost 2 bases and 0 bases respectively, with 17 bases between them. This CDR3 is CASSQYGTGGSSYNSPLHF. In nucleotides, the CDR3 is TGCGCCAGCAGCCAATATGGTACGGGCGGGAGCTCCTATAATTCACCCCTCCACTTT.

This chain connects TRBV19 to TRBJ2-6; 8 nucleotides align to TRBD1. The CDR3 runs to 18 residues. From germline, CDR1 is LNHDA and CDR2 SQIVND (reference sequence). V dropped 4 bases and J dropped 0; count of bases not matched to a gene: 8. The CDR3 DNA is TGTGCCAGTAGTACGTGGACAGGGAGTGACTCTGGGGCCAACGTCCTGACTTTC. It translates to CASSTWTGSDSGANVLTF.

The CDR3 nucleotides are TGCGCCAGCAGCCAAGAGGGAGGACAGGGACGCTATGGCTACACCTTC. Its protein is CASSQEGGQGRYGYTF. V usage is TRBV4-3 and J usage is TRBJ1-2; TRBD1 matches 8 bases. Germline V gene sequence: CDR1 LGHNA, CDR2 YSLEER. With V trimmed by 0 bases and J by 4 bases, 7 bases remained unmatched. This CDR3 comprises 16 residues.

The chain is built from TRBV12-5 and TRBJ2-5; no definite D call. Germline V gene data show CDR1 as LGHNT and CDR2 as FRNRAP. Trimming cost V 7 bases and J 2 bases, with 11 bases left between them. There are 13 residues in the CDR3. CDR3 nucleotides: TGTGCTAGTGCCCGAGGTCGACAAGAGACCCAGTACTTC. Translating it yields CASARGRQETQYF.

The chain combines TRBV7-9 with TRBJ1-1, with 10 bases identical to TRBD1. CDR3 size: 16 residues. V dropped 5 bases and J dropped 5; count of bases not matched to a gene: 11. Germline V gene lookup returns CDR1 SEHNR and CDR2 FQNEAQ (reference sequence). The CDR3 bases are TGTGCCAGCAGCCTCAGAACTGGACAGGGGGGGACTGAAGCTTTCTTT. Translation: CASSLRTGQGGTEAFF. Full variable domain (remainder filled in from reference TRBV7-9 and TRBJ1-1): DTGVSQNPRHKITKRGQNVTFRCDPISEHNRLYWYRQTLGQGPEFLTYFQNEAQLEKSRLLSDRFSAERPKGSFSTLEIQRTEQGDSAMYLCASSLRTGQGGTEAFFGQGTRLTVV.

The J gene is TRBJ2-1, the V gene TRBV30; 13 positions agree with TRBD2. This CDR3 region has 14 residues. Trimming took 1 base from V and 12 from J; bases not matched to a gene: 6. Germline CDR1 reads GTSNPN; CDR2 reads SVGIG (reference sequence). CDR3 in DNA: TGTGCCTGGAGTGGGACTAGCGGGAGTTTTTCGCAGTTCTTC. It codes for CAWSGTSGSFSQFF.

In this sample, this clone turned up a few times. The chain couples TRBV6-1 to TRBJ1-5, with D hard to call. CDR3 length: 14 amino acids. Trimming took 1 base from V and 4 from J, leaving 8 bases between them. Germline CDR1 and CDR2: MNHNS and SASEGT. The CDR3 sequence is CASSEGHRNQPQHF. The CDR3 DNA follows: TGTGCCAGCAGTGAAGGACACCGAAATCAGCCCCAGCATTTT.

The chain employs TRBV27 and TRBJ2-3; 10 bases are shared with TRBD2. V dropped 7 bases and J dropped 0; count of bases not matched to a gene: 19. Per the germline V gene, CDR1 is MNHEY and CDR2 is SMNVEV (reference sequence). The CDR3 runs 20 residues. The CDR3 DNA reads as TGTGCCAGCACCCAAACGACTAGCGGGCGAAGGGGGCCTAGCACAGATACGCAGTATTTT. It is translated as CASTQTTSGRRGPSTDTQYF.

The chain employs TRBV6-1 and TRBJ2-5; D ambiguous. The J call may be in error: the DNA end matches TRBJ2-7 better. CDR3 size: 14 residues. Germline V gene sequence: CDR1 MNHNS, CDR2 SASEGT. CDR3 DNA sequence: TGTGCCAGCAGTGCTCAACGCTACCCCTACGAGCAGTACTTC. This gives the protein CASSAQRYPYEQYF.